These 11 T cell receptor beta chains were all obtained from the same sample, sequenced in a study of Tregs in tolerant kidney transplant recipients. Produced via immunoSEQ multiplex PCR; TCRdb's table is partial and in-frame only. The sample carries more than 25,000 clones, 65% to 85% recorded once. These receptors have no identified antigens. Input material: Tregs from blood cultured with allogeneic cells. Receptors were obtained from a human donor in good health.

The chain couples TRBV7-9 to TRBJ1-1; D gene ambiguous. Trimming took 2 bases from V and 5 from J, leaving 15 bases between them. Germline loops: CDR1 SEHNR, CDR2 FQNEAQ (reference sequence). The CDR3 has 15 amino acids. The CDR3 bases are TGTGCCAGCAGCTTACTCGGGGAAGAGGCAACTGAAGCTTTCTTT. Translation: CASSLLGEEATEAFF. The complete variable domain, with remaining parts taken from reference TRBV7-9 and TRBJ1-1, reads DTGVSQNPRHKITKRGQNVTFRCDPISEHNRLYWYRQTLGQGPEFLTYFQNEAQLEKSRLLSDRFSAERPKGSFSTLEIQRTEQGDSAMYLCASSLLGEEATEAFFGQGTRLTVV.

This clone has a single count. This sequence joins TRBV2 and TRBJ2-5; 14 bases fit TRBD2. V was pared by 7 bases and J by 2 bases, with 6 bases of the junction left unmatched. Germline CDR1 is SNHLY and CDR2 is FYNNEI. The CDR3 is made up of 16 amino acids. The CDR3 protein is CASILRLAGGQETQYF. The CDR3 bases are TGTGCCAGCATCCTCAGACTAGCGGGGGGGCAAGAGACCCAGTACTTC. Drawing the rest from reference TRBV2 and TRBJ2-5, the complete variable domain is EPEVTQTPSHQVTQMGQEVILRCVPISNHLYFYWYRQILGQKVEFLVSFYNNEISEKSEIFDDQFSVERPDGSNFTLKIRSTKLEDSAMYFCASILRLAGGQETQYFGPGTRLLVL.

A single count supports this clone. The rearrangement joins TRBV9 to TRBJ2-1, with 8 bases aligning to TRBD2. The CDR3 spans 16 residues. V trimming: 4 bases; J trimming: 9 bases; junction bases outside the gene matches: 15. Germline CDR1 reads SGDLS; CDR2 reads YYNGEE. CDR3 sequence (DNA): TGTGCCAGCAGCCACCCCCTCGCCGGCGGGGGGAGTGAGCAGTTCTTC. It yields the protein CASSHPLAGGGSEQFF.

The gene calls are TRBV4-3 and TRBJ1-1; 8 bases match TRBD1. The junction had 11 bases not matched to a gene; V was cut back by 3 bases and J by 5 bases. The CDR3 totals 16 residues. Per germline, CDR1 LGHNA and CDR2 YSLEER. CDR3 region: CASSQVHRGRKTEAFF. Here the CDR3 DNA reads TGCGCCAGCAGCCAGGTTCACAGGGGGAGGAAGACTGAAGCTTTCTTT.

The genes are TRBV11-2 and TRBJ1-1, with D tentatively TRBD1 (5 bases). The germline V and J ends were trimmed by 3 bases and 3 bases, with 20 bases remaining between them. Germline V gene lookup returns CDR1 SGHAT and CDR2 FQNNGV. The CDR3 runs 17 residues. CDR3 bases: TGTGCCAGCAGCTTTAGAGGGACTTGGGCGGCGGACACTGAAGCTTTCTTT. It codes for CASSFRGTWAADTEAFF.

V gene TRBV20-1 combines with J gene TRBJ1-1; TRBD1 matches 7 bases. J was trimmed by 12 bases and V by 7 bases; bases with no gene match: 8. The germline gives CDR1 DFQATT, CDR2 SNEGSKA (reference sequence). The CDR3 covers 10 residues. In nucleotides, the CDR3 is TGCAGTGTTTTTACGACAGGGACTTTCTTT. Its protein product is CSVFTTGTFF.

This sequence joins TRBV5-1 and TRBJ1-5; 11 bases agree with TRBD1. The CDR3 sequence is 16 residues long. V lost 4 bases to trimming and J lost 0 bases; unmatched junction nucleotides: 3. Germline V gene data show CDR1 as SGHRS and CDR2 as YFSETQ. The CDR3 nucleotides are TGCGCCAGCAGCGCTGGGACAGGGGGTAGCAATCAGCCCCAGCATTTT. Protein product: CASSAGTGGSNQPQHF.

The CDR3 DNA sequence: TGTGCCAGCTCCCCCGTCGGGGGCGGAAGCACTGAAGCTTTCTTT. This codes for CASSPVGGGSTEAFF. The rearrangement joins TRBV18 to TRBJ1-1, with a possible D match to TRBD1 (6 bases). Germline V lookup: CDR1 KGHSH, CDR2 LQKENI. The CDR3 totals 15 residues. V dropped 6 bases and J dropped 4 bases, with 18 bases sitting between them.

V is TRBV6-6 and J is TRBJ2-3, with 11 bases matching TRBD2. Trimming took 4 bases from V and 6 from J; bases not matched to a gene: 9. The CDR3 has 16 residues. Germline V gene sequence: CDR1 MNHNY, CDR2 SVGAGI (reference sequence). CDR3 in amino acids: CASSSRLAGPRDTQYF. CDR3 coding DNA: TGTGCCAGCAGTTCCCGACTAGCGGGACCGCGGGATACGCAGTATTTT.

This sequence joins TRBV29-1 and TRBJ2-5; no reliable D call. Trimming stripped 3 bases from V and 2 bases from J, with 10 bases between. The CDR3 totals 13 residues. The V gene's germline CDR1 is SQVTM and CDR2 ANQGSEA. CDR3 nucleotide sequence: TGCAGCGTTGATTATAGGCAGCAAGAGACCCAGTACTTC. It yields the protein CSVDYRQQETQYF.

The V call is TRBV29-1, the J call TRBJ2-5, with a possible D match to TRBD1 (5 bases). V dropped 5 bases and J dropped 5 bases, with 15 bases sitting between them. This CDR3 is 13 amino acids long. CDR1 and CDR2 from the germline V gene are SQVTM and ANQGSEA. CDR3 sequence (DNA): TGCAGCGTTTACAGGCCCCCAGGGGAGACCCAGTACTTC. It is translated as CSVYRPPGETQYF.